This record covers a single T cell receptor (beta chain). Its antigen is currently not known. No base qualities exist here, and no much larger clone lies one base off it. These data belong to a study of cytomegalovirus exposure and HLA in healthy donors (dated by TCRdb to about 2017). A note on the overall study: According to an earlier analysis of 587 of the donors, about 179 million T cells yielded 100 million or so unique TCR beta sequences and about 280 Gb of sequence data. Every discovery cohort repertoire had been produced on one sequencing platform. Along with the approximately 700-subject first cohort, a separate validation cohort of approximately 110 different subjects was used. HLA typing covered class I and class II loci at four-digit resolution. Using immunosequencing, the study profiled T cell repertoires from around 680 subjects and related those repertoires to cytomegalovirus serostatus. In a later analysis, previously published TCR beta repertoires from 666 donors were re-analyzed and high-resolution HLA genotyping was added so that TCR occurrence patterns could be studied. The genetic ancestry cluster associated with self-reported Caucasian donors included 70% to 85% of the 350 to 500 genotyped donors. A few DR-DQ haplotypes were treated as single units for association and clustering because of strong linkage in the cohort. An earlier analysis of several hundred of the donors used high-throughput TCR beta sequencing to judge whether each TCR beta V gene segment behaved as functional or pseudogenic. In the later analysis, no new phenotypic data were used to find candidate immune exposures; instead, reliance was placed on TCR beta sequences and their occurrence across donors. A later genetic analysis used genome-wide SNP genotypes for about three fifths of the 666 donors, treating that subset as a discovery cohort. Among roughly 400 genotyped donors of the cohort, an average of around 220,000 unique TCR beta nucleotide sequences was sequenced per donor, of which about 19% were non-productive. The study combined high-throughput TCR immunosequencing, statistical association of individual TCRs with disease status, and machine learning to predict cytomegalovirus infection status. Typing coverage differed by locus: A, B, C, DRB1 and DQB1 were typed in roughly 620-630 donors, DQA1 in 522, DPA1 in approximately 600, and DPB1 in 450 to 490. Donor age, sex, ethnicity and CMV serostatus were collected together with the repertoire data. Approximately 300 gigabases of sequencing data and about 92 million unique TCR sequences made up an early release that covered approximately 620 HLA-typed donors. The study aimed to test whether cataloging public T cell receptors could reveal signatures of past pathogen exposure.

Library creation used the immunoSEQ multiplex PCR assay. The multiplex PCR relied on a mix of 60 forward primers for TCR Vbeta segments and 13 reverse primers for TCR Jbeta segments. Amplification of the CDR3 region of rearranged TCR beta genes was performed with a multiplex PCR assay on genomic DNA. The amplified TCR beta libraries were sequenced on the Illumina HiSeq System as 87-base-pair reads. The paper's processing steps were these. Across the 670 or so repertoires, a later analysis counted some 81 million unique TCR beta chains, approximately 12 million of which were shared by at least two donors. A nearest-neighbor algorithm error-corrected the raw reads and collapsed the reads into unique sequences, merging closely related sequences to remove PCR and sequencing errors. CDR3 sequences were aligned to IMGT reference sequences to assign V, D and J gene segments. Each retained sequence needed at least a six-nucleotide match to both a V gene segment and a J gene segment. Rearrangements were classified as productive when the CDR3 lacked stop codons and remained in frame with V and J, and all other rearrangements were classified as non-productive. Following IMGT convention, CDR3 was defined as the stretch from the second conserved V-encoded cysteine to the conserved J-encoded phenylalanine. In an earlier analysis of more than 550 of the donors, sequences lacking an unambiguous match to a single V gene segment were excluded. In an earlier analysis of several hundred of the donors, a V segment was called functional when productive rearrangements were above 56.7%, and segregating when the standard deviation between donors exceeded 5%. A statistical classification framework was built for diagnosing cytomegalovirus status from the catalog of TCR beta chain sequences. In a later analysis, V and J genes were assigned by comparing TCR nucleotide sequences against IMGT/GENE-DB human TR gene sequences. Using the TCRdist pipeline, a later analysis assigned CDR3 sequences along with most-parsimonious VDJ recombination scenarios. In a later analysis, each TCR beta chain was defined by its CDR3 amino acid sequence together with its V-gene family, and reads lacking a unique V-gene family were excluded. A later analysis removed 450 to 600 highly shared, low-generation-probability nucleotide sequences to deal with suspected cross-contamination and a sequencing artifact. A later analysis calculated a clonal expansion index for each public chain from normalized within-repertoire ranks of inferred template counts. Generation probabilities in a later analysis came from a VDJ recombination model fitted to out-of-frame rearrangements, and those results were checked against IGoR. A later analysis scored TCR-TCR, TCR-HLA and TCR-CMV co-occurrence with hypergeometric tests, applying a repertoire-size bias correction to TCR pairs. To estimate false discovery rates, a later analysis permuted the HLA or CMV assignments 20 times. In a later analysis, co-occurring TCRs were grouped using DBSCAN, with TCRdist sequence similarity added in when clustering inside HLA-allele-positive subsets. Co-occurrence clustering excluded repertoires with fewer than 30,000 or more than 120,000 public chains, plus five with anomalous nucleotide sharing. TCRdb limited this immuneACCESS table to in-frame rearrangements with V and J called. A share of clones is missing; checked studies link under half to unresolved V genes, and the rest is unexplained. V and J calls and clone size are those listed in that table; D and trimming were worked out from the DNA. The sample table records approximately 120,000 clones; 83% of these occur just once. The top ten clonotypes cover approximately 3.5% of the sample.

Here is what the overall study found, with its caveats: A later analysis found that HLA-associated TCR beta chains were more clonally expanded and had lower generation probabilities than equally common non-associated chains. Correlated functional status among segregating V segments might be attributable to linkage disequilibrium, but an unknown experimental factor could not be ruled out. Some IMGT-functional V segments, including TRBV6-2 and TRBV6-3, could not be told apart with the 87-base-pair reads, so those segments were excluded. Across donors, most TCR sequences were observed very rarely, whereas some public TCRs were present in many individuals. According to a later genetic analysis, donors in an Asian-associated ancestry cluster had fewer N-insertions in productive TCRs than the approximately 650-donor mean. The authors suggested that the approach could potentially be generalized to other disease states and immunological phenotypes. In a later analysis, more than 15,000 TCR beta sequences were associated with specific HLA alleles at a false discovery rate of 0.05. In a later analysis, the rate of TCR association differed among HLA loci, with DRB1 alleles having the most associated TCRs and HLA-C alleles having the fewest. A cluster of highly shared sequence variants was judged likely to be a technical artifact of the sequencing pipeline. Strong co-occurrence of HLA alleles, especially DR and DQ, made assigning TCR associations to individual alleles difficult. A later analysis reported that several top co-occurrence clusters appeared linked to parvovirus B19, influenza, CMV and Epstein-Barr virus. In vitro tests confirmed that a few of the cytomegalovirus-associated TCR beta chains recognize cytomegalovirus antigens. Cytomegalovirus status was reported to be diagnosed by the classifier with high specificity and sensitivity in both the original and validation cohorts. Because counts were too low, roughly 16 rarely observed V segments, including chromosome 9 orphons, were left out of the earlier analysis of some 640 of the donors. The cohort was sequenced for TCR beta chains only, and without alpha or paired-chain data the features that could be detected were limited. Most CMV-associated TCR beta chains appeared to be HLA-restricted in a later analysis, and the HLA associations seemed to be driven largely by CMV exposure. An earlier analysis of 450 to 750 of the donors showed that most TCR beta V segments appeared in productive rearrangements either about 90% or about 30% of the time, which broadly matched IMGT annotations. Roughly uniform sequencing depth across donors was assumed in presence/absence analyses, although this assumption may not hold. CMV serostatus was the only immune exposure information available for the cohort. The study listed approximately 150 TCR beta chains as associated with cytomegalovirus. Because HLA typing was missing for some donors at each locus, association tests included only the typed subset. V-gene and J-gene trimming of TCR beta chains was associated with a missense DCLRE1C variant in a later genetic analysis, and the association was replicated in an independent cohort. A further reported finding was that TCR beta sequences accurately predicted the HLA-A and HLA-B alleles for most subjects in the first cohort.

The cohort consisted of approximately 690 healthy bone marrow donors. At the time of sampling, every cohort member was nominally healthy, though immune exposures that went unrecorded were likely present. The donor tested CMV seropositive, placing the donor among the roughly 270 seropositive members of the cohort. A peripheral blood sample was collected from each donor, and TCR beta sequencing was performed on peripheral blood mononuclear cells. The Qiagen DNeasy Blood Extraction Kit was used to extract genomic DNA from the blood cell samples. V loses 4 bases of germline sequence and J loses 5 bases, and the interval between the two ends is 14 bases. The CDR3, cysteine through phenylalanine, is 14 amino acids long. Only the CDR3 portion is preserved as DNA: 42 bases, with reading frame beginning at the first base. The germline V gene sets CDR1 to SGHRS and CDR2 to YFSETQ.

The receptor chain draws on TRBV5-1 and TRBJ2-3; matching of 7 bases hints at TRBD2 as the D gene. Sequencing used PBMCs. This receptor was obtained from a woman aged 40-49 years in good health and CMV-seropositive. The DNA is TGCGCCAGCAGCACCGCGGGGGCAGGAGATACGCAGTATTTT. Its protein reads: CASSTAGAGDTQYF.